This T cell receptor beta chain originates from a study of T cells after yellow fever vaccination. Looking at the study overall: With SMART-Seq v4 Ultra Low Input, the fractions containing low cell numbers were prepared. Overall study findings and caveats: Reappearing after the booster were most of the clones from primary vaccination (roughly 95% CD4, 88% CD8). The secondary response was weaker but peaked faster, day 5 versus 15.

There are a few counts of this clonotype. What it binds is unknown. Generation of TCR cDNA used 5'RACE template switching (which added a universal primer site and UMIs). TCRdb ran MiXCR on the 5' RACE reads and lists one entry per CDR3 protein. The table includes approximately 150,000 distinct CDR3 sequences, approximately 10% detected once. V lost 5 bases and J lost 8, with 15 bases in between. The CDR3 length is 13 residues. Per germline, CDR1 DFQATT and CDR2 SNEGSKA (reference sequence). The source is a man younger than 35 who received the YFV17D yellow fever vaccine. The rearrangement uses TRBV20-1 and TRBJ1-4; TRBD1 is a possible D gene (6 bases). The source material was CD8+ T cells sorted from PBMCs, sampled 45 days after the yellow fever booster vaccination. The CDR3 reads CSAGARGNEKLFF. For the CDR3, the DNA is TGCAGTGCTGGAGCCAGGGGAAACGAAAAACTGTTTTTT.